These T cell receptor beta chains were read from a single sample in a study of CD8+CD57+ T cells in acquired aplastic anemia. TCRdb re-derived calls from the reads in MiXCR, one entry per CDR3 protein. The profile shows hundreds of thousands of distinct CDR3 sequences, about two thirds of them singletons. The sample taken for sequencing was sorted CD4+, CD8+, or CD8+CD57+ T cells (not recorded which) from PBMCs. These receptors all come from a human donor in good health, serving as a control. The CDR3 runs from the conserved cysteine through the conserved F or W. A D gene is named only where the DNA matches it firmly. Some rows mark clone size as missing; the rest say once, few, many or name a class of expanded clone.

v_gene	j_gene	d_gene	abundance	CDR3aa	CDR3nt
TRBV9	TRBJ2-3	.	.	CASSGHIRTDTQYF	TGTGCCAGCAGTGGACATATCAGGACCGATACGCAGTATTTT
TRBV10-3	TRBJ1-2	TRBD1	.	CAITSTGFDYGYTF	TGTGCCATCACTTCGACAGGGTTTGACTATGGCTACACCTTC
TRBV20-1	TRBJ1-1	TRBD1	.	CSAIDRGTEAFF	TGCAGTGCTATTGACAGGGGTACTGAAGCTTTCTTT
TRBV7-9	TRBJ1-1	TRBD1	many	CASSLPGTDEAFF	TGTGCCAGCAGCCTACCCGGGACAGATGAAGCTTTCTTT
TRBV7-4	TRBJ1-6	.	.	CASSFKATPSVRGF	.
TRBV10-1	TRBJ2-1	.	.	CASSIDIGVSEAFF	TGCGCCAGTAGTATCGATATTGGTGTGAGTGAGGCTTTCTTC
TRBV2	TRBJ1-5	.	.	CASSANSNQPQHF	TGTGCCAGCAGTGCCAATAGCAATCAGCCCCAGCATTTT
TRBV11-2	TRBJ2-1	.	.	CASRRRQLGWYEQFF	TGTGCCAGCAGGCGAAGACAACTAGGGTGGTATGAGCAGTTCTTC
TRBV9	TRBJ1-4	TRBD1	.	CASSATGGSATNEKLFF	TGTGCCAGCAGCGCTACAGGGGGGTCTGCAACTAATGAAAAACTGTTTTTT
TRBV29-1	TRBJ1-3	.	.	CSVERGGWGNVLYF	TGCAGCGTCGAACGCGGGGGTTGGGGAAACGTCCTATATTTT
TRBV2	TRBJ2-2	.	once	CASSELGRDTGELFF	TGTGCCAGCAGTGAATTGGGTAGGGACACTGGGGAGCTGTTTTTT
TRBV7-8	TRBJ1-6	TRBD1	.	CASSLNRDRANSPLHF	TGTGCCAGCAGCCTTAACCGGGACAGGGCTAATTCACCCCTCCACTTT
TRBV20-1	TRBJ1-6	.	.	CSARDGPWEYPPLHF	TGCAGTGCTAGGGACGGGCCTTGGGAATATCCACCCCTCCACTTT
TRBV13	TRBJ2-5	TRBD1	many	CASSFKDREETQYF	TGTGCCAGCAGCTTTAAAGACAGGGAAGAGACCCAGTACTTC
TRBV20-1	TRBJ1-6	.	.	CSTKERGQLPLHF	TGCAGTACCAAAGAGCGGGGGCAGCTACCCCTCCACTTT
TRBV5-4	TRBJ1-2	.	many	CASSLVRDYGYTF	TGTGCCAGCTCACTTGTAAGGGACTATGGCTACACCTTC
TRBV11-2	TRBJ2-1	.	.	CASSSPGGPSYNEQFF	TGTGCCAGCAGCTCACCAGGGGGGCCCTCCTACAATGAGCAGTTCTTC
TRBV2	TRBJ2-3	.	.	CASSTERGADTQYF	TGTGCCAGCAGCACGGAACGCGGGGCAGATACGCAGTATTTT
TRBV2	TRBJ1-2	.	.	CASGFKGANYAYTF	TGTGCCAGCGGCTTCAAGGGAGCTAACTATGCCTACACCTTC
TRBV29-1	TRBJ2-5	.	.	CSVAGVETQAF	TGCAGCGTGGCAGGGGTGGAGACCCAGGCCTTC
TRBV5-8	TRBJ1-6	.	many	CASSPSTSYNSPLHF	TGTGCCAGCAGCCCTAGTACGTCCTATAATTCACCCCTCCACTTT
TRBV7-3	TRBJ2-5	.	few	CASGLSRDRETQYF	TGTGCCAGCGGCTTAAGTAGGGATCGAGAGACCCAGTACTTC
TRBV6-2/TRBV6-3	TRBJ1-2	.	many	CASSYFWGANYGYTF	TGTGCCAGCAGTTACTTCTGGGGCGCTAACTATGGCTACACCTTC
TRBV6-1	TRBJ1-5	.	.	CASSLSRRNNQPQHF	TGTGCCAGCAGTCTGAGTCGGAGAAATAATCAGCCCCAGCATTTT
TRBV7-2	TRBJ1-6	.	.	CASSPDGGAGSLVHF	TGTGCCAGCAGCCCGGACGGAGGCGCGGGTTCTCTCGTCCACTTT
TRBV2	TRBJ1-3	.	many	CASSAEQGTGNTIYF	TGTGCCAGCAGTGCAGAACAGGGTACTGGAAACACCATATATTTT
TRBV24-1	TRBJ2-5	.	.	CASSSSPGVGTQYF	TGTGCCAGCAGCTCCTCCCCCGGGGTAGGGACCCAGTACTTC
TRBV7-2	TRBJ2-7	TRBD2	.	CASSRSSGEYEQYF	TGTGCCAGCAGCCGTTCTAGCGGGGAATACGAGCAGTACTTC
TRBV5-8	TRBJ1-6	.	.	CASKAGYNSPLHF	TGTGCCAGCAAGGCCGGGTATAATTCACCCCTCCACTTT
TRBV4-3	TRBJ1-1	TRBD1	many	CASSQIGDRGTEAFF	TGCGCCAGCAGCCAGATAGGGGACAGGGGAACTGAAGCTTTCTTT